The rows below give T cell receptor beta chains drawn from one sample of a study of T cell responses to AZD1222 COVID-19 vaccine. The assay was immunoSEQ multiplex PCR, and TCRdb's table has in-frame clones only and misses some. This table has 120,000 or so clones, 70% to 85% appearing once. Sequencing was performed on peripheral blood, taken on day 0 of AZD1222 vaccination. The receptors stem from an adult in good health. The CDR3 runs from the conserved cysteine through the conserved F or W. The D gene is left open where the match is weak. Clone sizes are given selectively: once, few, many, or a class where the clone is expanded.

V	size	D	J	DNA	CDR3
TRBV4-1	-	-	TRBJ1-1	TGCGCCAGCAGCCAAGAAGGGGGGGGTATCATGAACACTGAAGCTTTCTTT	CASSQEGGGIMNTEAFF
TRBV4-3	-	-	TRBJ2-3	TGCGCCAGCAGCCTACTAGCTGGGGCCACAGATACGCAGTATTTT	CASSLLAGATDTQYF
TRBV28	-	TRBD1	TRBJ1-4	TGTGCCAGCAGTACCCGGGACAGAACTAATGAAAAACTGTTTTTT	CASSTRDRTNEKLFF
TRBV29-1	-	-	TRBJ2-5	TGCAGCGTTCCCCAAGGGTCACAAGAGACCCAGTACTTC	CSVPQGSQETQYF
TRBV28	-	-	TRBJ2-7	TGTGCCAGCACTCTAAGGGCACCCCCTGGCTATTCCTACGAGCAGTACTTC	CASTLRAPPGYSYEQYF
TRBV29-1	-	TRBD1	TRBJ1-2	TGCAGCGTTGGGGCAGGGGGCTCTGATAACTATGGCTACACCTTC	CSVGAGGSDNYGYTF
TRBV5-1	-	TRBD1	TRBJ1-1	TGCGCCAGCAGAACGACAGGGGGGAACACTGAAGCTTTCTTT	CASRTTGGNTEAFF
TRBV3-1/TRBV3-2	-	-	TRBJ2-6	TGTGCCAGCAGCCAACACGGGGAAAGCTCTGGGGCCAACGTCCTGACTTTC	CASSQHGESSGANVLTF
TRBV7-9	-	-	TRBJ2-7	TGTGCCAGCAGCTTAGCTCCTTGGGGTAACGAGCAGTACTTC	CASSLAPWGNEQYF
TRBV21-1	few	-	TRBJ1-4	TGTGCCAGCATCTGCGGGACAGGGAGGGAAAAACTGTTTTTT	CASICGTGREKLFF
TRBV10-3	-	-	TRBJ2-7	TGTGCCATCAGTGCCACAGATTACGAGCAGTACTTC	CAISATDYEQYF
TRBV6-2/TRBV6-3	few	TRBD1	TRBJ1-4	TGTGCCAGCAGTTATGGACGGGACAGGAATGAAAAACTGTTTTTT	CASSYGRDRNEKLFF
TRBV6-5	-	TRBD1	TRBJ1-6	TGTGCCAGCAGTTCTACAGGGGATTCACCCCTCCACTTT	CASSSTGDSPLHF
TRBV5-8	few	-	TRBJ2-1	TGTGCCAGCAGCTTGATAGGGGGATACAATGAGCAGTTCTTC	CASSLIGGYNEQFF
TRBV6-5	-	-	TRBJ1-1	TGTGCCAGCAGTAGGGGGGATTTTGAGGCTTTCTTT	CASSRGDFEAFF
TRBV5-8	-	-	TRBJ1-6	TGTGCCAGCAGCTTAGGGGCGTCCTACAATTCACCCCTCCACTTT	CASSLGASYNSPLHF
TRBV30	-	-	TRBJ1-2	TGTGCCTGGAGTCCCCTACATGGTCGCGGCTACACCTTC	CAWSPLHGRGYTF
TRBV11-2	-	-	TRBJ1-1	TGTGCCAGCAGCTTAAACGCAGGCCTCGCCCCCGCTGAAGCTTTCTTT	CASSLNAGLAPAEAFF
TRBV12-5	-	-	TRBJ2-7	TGTGCTAGTGGTTTGGTGGGCAGCCCTGGACACGAGCAGTACTTC	CASGLVGSPGHEQYF
TRBV2	-	-	TRBJ1-5	TGTGCCAGCAGTGCAGGGAGCAATCAGCCCCAGCATTTT	CASSAGSNQPQHF
TRBV28	-	-	TRBJ1-3	TGTGCCAGCAGTTCGGGACACTTCTCTGGAAACACCATATATTTT	CASSSGHFSGNTIYF
TRBV2	-	TRBD2	TRBJ2-3	TGTGCCAGCAGCACACTAGCGGCCACAGATACGCAGTATTTT	CASSTLAATDTQYF
TRBV28	-	-	TRBJ2-7	TGTGCCAGCGGGGCCTCCTACGAGCAGTACTTC	CASGASYEQYF
TRBV11-2	-	-	TRBJ2-1	TGTGCCAGCAGCTTCCTCTCCGACATAAAGAGGCCTCATGAGCAGTTCTTC	CASSFLSDIKRPHEQFF
TRBV10-3	-	TRBD2	TRBJ2-2	TGTGCCATCAGTGAGGCGGGGGGGAACGGGGAGCTGTTTTTT	CAISEAGGNGELFF
TRBV10-3	-	-	TRBJ1-2	TGTGCCATAGGAGAGTCAAGGGGGGGCCGCGGTGGCTACACCTTC	CAIGESRGGRGGYTF
TRBV18	-	-	TRBJ1-2	TGTGCCAGCTCAGCCAGGGGCGCCGGCTATGGCTACACCTTC	CASSARGAGYGYTF
TRBV7-9	-	TRBD1	TRBJ2-2	TGTGCCAGCAGCTCGAGAGGGCGACCGGGACAGGGTTTTCACGGGGAGCTGTTTTTT	CASSSRGRPGQGFHGELFF
TRBV7-9	few	TRBD2	TRBJ2-3	TGTGCCAGCAGCTTCGGCGGGGGGCCGAGCACAGATACGCAGTATTTT	CASSFGGGPSTDTQYF
TRBV6-5	-	TRBD1	TRBJ1-1	TGTGCCAGCAGGACAGGGCGAAGGACTGAAGCTTTCTTT	CASRTGRRTEAFF
TRBV7-8	-	-	TRBJ2-3	TGTGCCAGCAGCTTTCGATCCCCGACCACCACAGATACGCAGTATTTT	CASSFRSPTTTDTQYF
TRBV14	-	TRBD1	TRBJ1-6	TGTGCCAGCAGCCATGTCAGGGGGGAGGCCCTCCACTTT	CASSHVRGEALHF
TRBV6-2/TRBV6-3	-	-	TRBJ1-1	TGTGCCAGCAGTTCTCTCCACGACATGGGTAACACTGAAGCTTTCTTT	CASSSLHDMGNTEAFF
TRBV6-5	-	TRBD1	TRBJ1-1	TGTGCCAGCAGTACGCGACAGGGCACTGAAGCTTTCTTT	CASSTRQGTEAFF
TRBV7-2	-	-	TRBJ2-7	TGTGCCAGCAGCCCCCCCGCAGGGATCTACGAGCAGTACTTC	CASSPPAGIYEQYF
TRBV5-1	-	-	TRBJ2-5	TGCGCCAGCAGCTCAACCGGGACAACGTACCAAGAGACCCAGTACTTC	CASSSTGTTYQETQYF
TRBV2	-	TRBD1	TRBJ1-3	TGTGCCAGCAGTCCTGGGACAGCCTCTGGAAACACCATATATTTT	CASSPGTASGNTIYF
TRBV6-5	-	TRBD2	TRBJ2-3	TGTGCCAGCCTAAGCGGGGGGGCATCAGATACGCAGTATTTT	CASLSGGASDTQYF